This T cell receptor beta chain was sequenced for a study of a mutant IDH1 vaccine in newly diagnosed glioma. As for the study in general: Sex among treated patients split about 60% male, about 38% female; mean age was roughly 42 years. Beforehand, treatment had been radiotherapy, temozolomide, or both; the majority received both.

Profiling relied on immunoSEQ multiplex PCR, and the TCRdb table lists in-frame clones only, not all of them. This repertoire shows some 60,000 clones, approximately 91% found once; its top ten account for approximately 2.4%. Comment on this clone: The antigen remains unidentified.

Time point: baseline, week 1 (first vaccination visit). Treatment reported: pre-vaccination baseline after standard-of-care therapy. Donors harbored newly found WHO grade 3 or 4 IDH1-mutant, ATRX-lost astrocytomas. General study points: Changes to the top peripheral T cell clonotypes appeared unrelated to pseudoprogression.

V shed 8 bases and J shed 6 bases, with 10 bases lying between them. Germline-derived CDR1 and CDR2 are DFQATT and SNEGSKA (reference sequence). The CDR3 has 10 residues. V gene TRBV20-1 combines with J gene TRBJ1-2; no clear D. Source: PBMCs, taken from a glioma patient treated with radiotherapy, temozolomide or both. This receptor was obtained from a man aged 45 to 65 with glioma. The CDR3 nucleotides are TGCAGTCAAATGGGAAATGGCTACACCTTC. It translates to CSQMGNGYTF.